The rows below give T cell receptor beta chains drawn from one sample of a study of blood T cell repertoires in COVID-19. Repertoires were generated with immunoSEQ multiplex PCR, while TCRdb's copy carries only in-frame clones and drops some. The repertoire holds around 130,000 clones, with about four fifths as singletons. Sequenced sample: peripheral blood. Receptors were obtained from a human donor in a cohort sampled during active COVID-19. The CDR3 runs from the conserved cysteine through the conserved F or W. D genes are given only for firm matches. Expanded clones get a size class; other rows say once, few or many, or leave the size out.

D	V	J	size	DNA	CDR3
TRBD1	TRBV27	TRBJ1-3	.	TGTGCCAGCAGGGCAGGGGGCGGAAACACCATATATTTT	CASRAGGGNTIYF
TRBD1	TRBV5-6	TRBJ1-2	.	TGTGCCAGCAGCTCCTCCGACAGGGCTGGCTACACCTTC	CASSSSDRAGYTF
.	TRBV6-5	TRBJ2-3	.	TGTGCCAGCAGTTACGGGACAACGCAGTATTTT	CASSYGTTQYF
.	TRBV6-4	TRBJ2-5	.	TGTGCCAGCAGTGACTCAGACACGCACCCTTACGTAGAAACCCAGTACTTC	CASSDSDTHPYVETQYF
TRBD2	TRBV2	TRBJ2-3	.	TGTGCCAGCAGTGAACTAGCGGTCACAGATACGCAGTATTTT	CASSELAVTDTQYF
.	TRBV3-1/TRBV3-2	TRBJ2-2	.	TGTGCCAGCAGCCAAGTTTCCGGGAGGAACACCGGGGAGCTGTTTTTT	CASSQVSGRNTGELFF
TRBD2	TRBV4-3	TRBJ2-7	.	TGCGCCAGCAGCCAGGCCCGCGGGGGGGGAACCTACGAGCAGTACTTC	CASSQARGGGTYEQYF
TRBD2	TRBV4-1	TRBJ2-1	few	TGCGCCAGCAGCCAGATGCTTCTCCTAGCGGGGGGGCGTGAGCAGTTCTTC	CASSQMLLLAGGREQFF
.	TRBV7-8	TRBJ1-5	.	TGTGCCAGCAGCCCGTTCAGAAATCAGCCCCAGCATTTT	CASSPFRNQPQHF
TRBD2	TRBV5-1	TRBJ2-3	.	TGCGCCAGCAGCTTGGAATCCAGCGGGGAGGGAGATACGCAGTATTTT	CASSLESSGEGDTQYF
TRBD1	TRBV2	TRBJ2-1	once	TGTGCCAGCAGTGAAGAGTGGACAGGGCCCAACAATGAGCAGTTCTTC	CASSEEWTGPNNEQFF
TRBD2	TRBV5-1	TRBJ2-3	.	TGCGCCAGCAGCCGGGGGGCTAGCGGGGGACACACAGATACGCAGTATTTT	CASSRGASGGHTDTQYF
.	TRBV7-9	TRBJ2-1	.	TGTGCCAGCAGCTTCGGAGCGGGGCCAGGGGAGGAGCAGTTCTTC	CASSFGAGPGEEQFF
TRBD2	TRBV2	TRBJ2-7	.	TGTGCCAGCAGTGGGGAGGGGTTCTACGAGCAGTACTTC	CASSGEGFYEQYF
TRBD1	TRBV5-1	TRBJ2-2	.	TGCGCCAGCAGCCTAGAGGTTCTCGAACAGGGGGCGTACGGGGAGCTGTTTTTT	CASSLEVLEQGAYGELFF
.	TRBV7-9	TRBJ1-2	.	TGTGCCAGCAGCTTAGAGGGGTTCAGGGGCGACTATGGCTACACCTTC	CASSLEGFRGDYGYTF
.	TRBV2	TRBJ1-3	.	TGTGCCACTAGGCCTGGGGCCGGGTACTCTGGAAACACCATATATTTT	CATRPGAGYSGNTIYF
.	TRBV16	TRBJ1-3	.	TGTGCCAGCAGCCAACGGGGGGCTGGAAACACCATATATTTT	CASSQRGAGNTIYF
TRBD2	TRBV7-2	TRBJ2-5	.	TGTGCCAGCAGCAGGACTAGCGGGGCCCAAGAGACCCAGTACTTC	CASSRTSGAQETQYF
TRBD2	TRBV7-6	TRBJ2-7	.	TGTGCCAGCAGCTCCCGAGGTAGCGGGGGTTACGAGCAGTACTTC	CASSSRGSGGYEQYF
TRBD1	TRBV5-6	TRBJ1-2	.	TGTGCCAGCAGCTGGAGGGGGACAGACTATGGCTACACCTTC	CASSWRGTDYGYTF
.	TRBV18	TRBJ1-4	.	TGTGCCAGCTCACCACCGGGAGGTGCAACTAATGAAAAACTGTTTTTT	CASSPPGGATNEKLFF
.	TRBV7-9	TRBJ2-3	.	TGTGCCAGCAGCTTCATTCAGGCCGCAGATACGCAGTATTTT	CASSFIQAADTQYF
.	TRBV5-4	TRBJ1-4	.	TGTGCCAGCAGCTTGGGTCTGAGGGAAAAACTGTTTTTT	CASSLGLREKLFF
.	TRBV6-6	TRBJ1-1	.	TGTGCCAGCACCACGACCAGGGTACAAAACACTGAAGCTTTCTTT	CASTTTRVQNTEAFF
.	TRBV27	TRBJ1-1	.	TGTGCCAGCAGGCCATTTGGGGCGGACACTGAAGCTTTCTTT	CASRPFGADTEAFF
.	TRBV10-3	TRBJ1-2	.	TGTGCCATCAGAGATACAGGGACCTATGGCTACACCTTC	CAIRDTGTYGYTF
TRBD1	TRBV6-1	TRBJ2-7	.	TGTGCCAGCAGTGAGCGGACAGGGTCCTACGAGCAGTACTTC	CASSERTGSYEQYF
TRBD1	TRBV7-8	TRBJ2-7	.	TGTGCCAGCAGCTTAGCGCCAGGGGGCACCTACGAGCAGTACTTC	CASSLAPGGTYEQYF
.	TRBV19	TRBJ2-6	.	TGTGCCAGTAGTATCTTGTCGGGGGCTGGGGCCAACGTCCTGACTTTC	CASSILSGAGANVLTF
TRBD2	TRBV27	TRBJ2-1	.	TGTGCCACCCATCTCGGGGGGAGCTCCTACAATGAGCAGTTCTTC	CATHLGGSSYNEQFF
.	TRBV19	TRBJ1-6	.	TGTGCCAGTAGTATAGACGGGGGGGCCAAATCACCCCTCCACTTT	CASSIDGGAKSPLHF
TRBD2	TRBV9	TRBJ2-5	.	TGTGCCACCGCCACACTAGCGGGGGGACAGTTGCAAGAGACCCAGTACTTC	CATATLAGGQLQETQYF
TRBD2	TRBV14	TRBJ2-3	.	TGTGCCAGCAGCCAAGATGCCCTAGCGGGGGGCCAGGTGGCGCAGTATTTT	CASSQDALAGGQVAQYF
TRBD1	TRBV3-1/TRBV3-2	TRBJ1-2	few	TGTGCCAGCAGCCAAGGAGGGGGCAATGGCTACACCTTC	CASSQGGGNGYTF
TRBD1	TRBV6-5	TRBJ1-1	.	TGTGCCAGCAACCGACAGGGGAACACTGAAGCTTTCTTT	CASNRQGNTEAFF
.	TRBV2	TRBJ1-2	.	TGTGCCAGCACCCTCGGGGGTGACTATGGCTACACCTTC	CASTLGGDYGYTF
TRBD2	TRBV4-1	TRBJ2-1	.	TGCGCCAGCAGCCAAGGCCTAGCGGACTACAATGAGCAGTTCTTC	CASSQGLADYNEQFF
TRBD1	TRBV10-3	TRBJ1-1	.	TGTGCCATCAGTGAGCGACAGGGGGAAGCTTTCTTT	CAISERQGEAFF
TRBD2	TRBV2	TRBJ2-7	.	TGTGCCAGCAGTGAAGGGGGACTAGCGTTATACGAGCAGTACTTC	CASSEGGLALYEQYF
TRBD1	TRBV6-5	TRBJ1-6	.	TGTGCCAGCGGCGGTCAGGGGGCCGGACCCCTCCACTTT	CASGGQGAGPLHF
.	TRBV6-2/TRBV6-3	TRBJ1-1	.	TGTGCCAGCAGTATCCAGGGTAGTGCGGCTGAAGCTTTCTTT	CASSIQGSAAEAFF
TRBD1	TRBV3-1/TRBV3-2	TRBJ1-1	.	TGTGCCAGCAGCCAAGTTGGACAGGGGTCTGAAGCTTTCTTT	CASSQVGQGSEAFF
TRBD2	TRBV5-1	TRBJ2-3	.	TGCGCCAGCAGCTTGCCTAGCGGGGACACAGATACGCAGTATTTT	CASSLPSGDTDTQYF
.	TRBV6-5	TRBJ2-2	.	TGTGCCAGCAGTTACTCCTGGAGCACCGGGGAGCTGTTTTTT	CASSYSWSTGELFF
.	TRBV19	TRBJ1-6	.	TGTGCCAGTAGTATAGCAGTTAGACAGTCAAATGGTTCACCCCTCCACTTT	CASSIAVRQSNGSPLHF
TRBD1	TRBV7-2	TRBJ1-5	.	TGTGCCAGCAGCACGGGACAGCTCAATCAGCCCCAGCATTTT	CASSTGQLNQPQHF
.	TRBV18	TRBJ2-5	.	TGTGCCAGCTCACCAACGAGTGAAGAGACCCAGTACTTC	CASSPTSEETQYF
.	TRBV6-5	TRBJ2-2	few	TGTGCCAGCAGTTTTGGGACAAAGAACACCGGGGAGCTGTTTTTT	CASSFGTKNTGELFF
.	TRBV7-9	TRBJ2-1	.	TGTGCCAGCAGCCCCGGGGGGCCGAGCTCCTACAATGAGCAGTTCTTC	CASSPGGPSSYNEQFF
TRBD2	TRBV7-9	TRBJ2-3	.	TGTGCCAGCAGCTTAGACGGGGGGGATACGCAGTATTTT	CASSLDGGDTQYF
.	TRBV3-1/TRBV3-2	TRBJ1-4	.	TGTGCCAGCAGCCAGGCGGGGGGATCGAATGAAAAACTGTTTTTT	CASSQAGGSNEKLFF
.	TRBV7-2	TRBJ2-7	.	TGTGCCAGCAGCAGAGGAGACTCCCTACCCCTCTACGAGCAGTACTTC	CASSRGDSLPLYEQYF
TRBD1	TRBV10-3	TRBJ2-3	.	TGTGCCATGGGACAGGGAACAGATACGCAGTATTTT	CAMGQGTDTQYF
.	TRBV19	TRBJ1-4	.	TGTGCCAGTACTGGTGGGGCCCTACGTTATGAAAAACTGTTTTTT	CASTGGALRYEKLFF
TRBD2	TRBV5-6	TRBJ2-3	.	TGTGCCAGCAGCCCAATAGCGGGGAGCACAGATACGCAGTATTTT	CASSPIAGSTDTQYF
.	TRBV9	TRBJ2-5	.	TGTGCCAGCAGGGGAGGTGCAGAGACCCAGTACTTC	CASRGGAETQYF
.	TRBV3-1/TRBV3-2	TRBJ2-7	once	TGTGCCAGCAGCCAAGATGGCGGGCGAGGCTACGAGCAGTACTTC	CASSQDGGRGYEQYF
TRBD1	TRBV5-6	TRBJ1-2	once	TGTGCCAGCAGCCAAAACCAGGGGACAGGGGGCGCCTTGAGGGGCTACACCTTC	CASSQNQGTGGALRGYTF
.	TRBV5-1	TRBJ2-5	.	TGCGCCAGCAGCTTGGCCAGCAGGGTAGAGACCCAGTACTTC	CASSLASRVETQYF